Shown below are 13 T cell receptor beta chains from a single sample sequenced in a study of T cells after yellow fever vaccination (dated by TCRdb to about 2019). Receptor amplification or capture employed 5' RACE. The instrument given in TCRdb is Illumina HiSeq 2500. Clones were called with MiXCR by TCRdb after fastp trimmed the public reads at Q25, and only in-frame beta chains were retained. Each entry is one CDR3 protein sequence, shown with its most common DNA and genes. In this sample the table shows fewer than 400,000 distinct CDR3 sequences, about 6% of which occur a single time. About 15% of the sample is taken by the ten largest. This specimen's treatment or condition label, interpreted: live attenuated yellow fever vaccine strain. Sequences were derived from PBMCs, sampled 5 days after the yellow fever booster vaccination. All receptors come from a man between 25 and 39 years old who received the YFV17D yellow fever vaccine.

This clonotype was counted only a few times. This chain connects TRBV7-9 to TRBJ2-3; TRBD2 matches at 7 bases. Germline values: CDR1 SEHNR, CDR2 FQNEAQ (reference sequence). With V trimmed by 5 bases and J by 2 bases, 7 bases remained unmatched. The CDR3 has 15 residues. The CDR3 DNA reads TGTGCCAGCAGCCGACTAGCAGTACTCACAGATACGCAGTATTTT. It yields the protein CASSRLAVLTDTQYF.

This clonotype has a handful of counts. The CDR3 protein is CSVQDSYEQYF. As DNA, the CDR3 is TGCAGTGTTCAGGATTCCTACGAGCAGTACTTC. V gene TRBV20-1 combines with J gene TRBJ2-7; D remains ambiguous. Deletions cut 7 bases from V and 1 base from J, with 8 bases between. The germline CDR1 and CDR2 sequences are DFQATT and SNEGSKA (reference sequence). The CDR3 spans 11 residues.

This clonotype was seen only a few times. V usage is TRBV10-3 and J usage is TRBJ2-3, with D perhaps matching TRBD1 or TRBD2 (6 bases each). The germline CDR1 and CDR2 sequences are ENHRY and SYGVKD. V was trimmed by 7 bases and J by 5 bases, leaving 19 bases between them. This CDR3 comprises 15 residues. This CDR3 is CAITGGPPRGDTQYF. CDR3 nucleotides: TGTGCCATCACCGGGGGCCCCCCGCGGGGAGATACGCAGTATTTT.

This clonotype was seen a few times. The V gene is TRBV12-3 or TRBV12-4, the J gene TRBJ2-2; a possible D gene is TRBD1 (6 bases). This CDR3 spans 14 amino acids. The V end lost 6 bases, the J end lost 1 base, and 9 bases lay between the germline ends. CDR3 protein: CASRQGRNTGELFF. CDR3 DNA: TGTGCCAGCAGACAGGGTCGGAACACCGGGGAGCTGTTTTTT.

The chain couples TRBV20-1 to TRBJ1-2; no clear D. The germline CDR1 and CDR2 sequences are DFQATT and SNEGSKA (reference sequence). The CDR3 sequence is 13 residues long. Between the trimmed V and J ends, which lost 6 bases and 0 bases, there was a span of 11 bases. The CDR3 region has the DNA TGCAGTGCAACTGATAAGGCTAACTATGGCTACACCTTC. This sequence encodes CSATDKANYGYTF.

In this sample, this clonotype turned up many times. V usage is TRBV5-1 and J usage is TRBJ1-6, with D maybe TRBD1 (5 bases). The V end lost 2 bases, the J end lost 7 bases, and 10 bases lay between the germline ends. CDR3 length equals 14 residues. Germline V gene data show CDR1 as SGHRS and CDR2 as YFSETQ. As DNA, the CDR3 is TGCGCCAGCAGCTTTGAAGGGGAGAATTCACCCCTCCACTTT. Translated, it gives CASSFEGENSPLHF.

This clonotype has ten or more counts. This chain connects TRBV20-1 to TRBJ2-4; D is unclear. Trimming pared 6 bases from V and 6 bases from J, leaving 12 bases between. The germline V gene has CDR1 DFQATT and CDR2 SNEGSKA (reference sequence). The CDR3 loop spans 12 amino acids. This chain's CDR3 is CSAEDIGNIQYF. As DNA, the CDR3 is TGCAGTGCAGAAGACATTGGAAACATTCAGTACTTC.

The genes are TRBV5-1 and TRBJ2-7; 9 bases agree with TRBD2. V lost 3 bases, J lost 6 bases, and 16 bases stayed unmatched. This CDR3 region has 17 residues. The germline gives CDR1 SGHRS, CDR2 YFSETQ. The CDR3 sequence is CASSSGTSSKGSGEQYF. The CDR3, as DNA: TGCGCCAGCAGCTCGGGGACTAGCTCTAAGGGGAGCGGCGAGCAGTACTTC.

This clonotype occurred many times. This chain connects TRBV5-5 to TRBJ2-5; TRBD2 matches at 9 bases. This CDR3 contains 14 residues. Germline values: CDR1 SGHKS, CDR2 YYEKEE (reference sequence). V gave up 1 base and J gave up 3 bases; unmatched junction bases: 1. The CDR3, as DNA: TGTGCCAGCAGCTTGTCTAGCGGGGAAGAGACCCAGTACTTC. It translates to CASSLSSGEETQYF.

As to this clonotype: This CDR3 fails to terminate in the conserved phenylalanine or tryptophan, so it likely reflects a read error. Because the CDR3's place on the DNA is in doubt, the DNA is left out and the CDR3 is given as listed by TCRdb. V is TRBV5-5 and J is TRBJ1-2; the table's D call, TRBD1, has no DNA check behind it. The CDR3 is made up of 11 amino acids, end residues included. The germline V gene encodes CDR1 SGHKS and CDR2 YYEKEE (reference sequence). The CDR3 region is CASSFSGQTTL.

The sample holds many counts of this clonotype. J is TRBJ2-1 and V is TRBV5-1; TRBD2 might be the D (6 bases). Trimming cost V 1 base and J 7 bases, with 15 bases left between them. Germline V CDR1 and CDR2: SGHRS, YFSETQ. The CDR3 is 15 residues long. In nucleotides, the CDR3 is TGCGCCAGCAGCTTGATGGGAAGGGCGGGGAATGAGCAGTTCTTC. The encoded protein is CASSLMGRAGNEQFF.

This clonotype was detected many times. The chain's CDR3 is CASSENSYNEQFF. As DNA, the CDR3 is TGTGCCAGCAGTGAAAACAGTTACAATGAGCAGTTCTTC. This chain uses TRBV2 with TRBJ2-1; D not resolved. The CDR3 is 13 residues long. CDR1 SNHLY and CDR2 FYNNEI come from the germline V gene. V gave up 2 bases and J gave up 4 bases, with 6 bases separating them.

V and J are TRBV11-2 and TRBJ2-2; 9 nucleotides agree with TRBD2. The CDR3 runs 18 residues. V shed 1 base and J 5 bases; nucleotides not matched to a gene: 11. The germline gives CDR1 SGHAT, CDR2 FQNNGV. CDR3 sequence reads: CASSLVGSGSIGTGELFF. The CDR3 nucleotides read TGTGCCAGCAGCTTAGTCGGTAGCGGGAGTATCGGGACCGGGGAGCTGTTTTTT.